A single sample gave rise to the 3 T cell receptor beta chains below, sequenced in a study of OX40 agonist ivuxolimab in advanced cancers. Profiling relied on immunoSEQ multiplex PCR, and the TCRdb table lists in-frame clones only, not all of them. This sample has about 79,000 clones, with around 85% found just once. This material consisted of CD4+ or CD8+ T cells sorted from blood, taken in a trial of the OX40 agonist ivuxolimab. These receptors all come from an adult with an advanced solid tumor such as melanoma, head and neck, liver or kidney cancer.

This sequence joins TRBV11-3 and TRBJ2-5, with D possibly called TRBD1 or TRBD2 (6 bases each). The CDR3 covers 15 residues. Germline assignment: CDR1 SGHNT and CDR2 YENEEA. Deletions cut 0 bases from V and 4 bases from J, with 12 bases between. The DNA for the CDR3 is TGTGCCAGCAGCTTAGACGGGGGCTCTGGAGAGACCCAGTACTTC. It encodes CASSLDGGSGETQYF.

Points on this clone: One end of the junction varies from germline; a read error may be responsible. The rearrangement links TRBV7-7 to TRBJ2-6; D possibly matches TRBD1 or TRBD2 (5 bases each). The CDR3 sequence is 15 residues long. The V gene's germline CDR1 is SSHAT and CDR2 FNYEAQ (reference sequence). CDR3 amino acids: CASSPGTAGANVLTF. The CDR3 DNA follows: TGTGCTAGCAGCCCCGGGACGGCTGGGGCCAACGTCCTGACTTTC. Looking up the rest from reference TRBV7-7 and TRBJ2-6 gives the full variable domain: GAGVSQSPRYKVTKRGQDVTLRCDPISSHATLYWYQQALGQGPEFLTYFNYEAQPDKSGLPSDRFSAERPEGSISTLTIQRTEQRDSAMYRCASSPGTAGANVLTFGAGSRLTVL.

This chain links TRBV5-4 with TRBJ2-5, with 7 bases matching TRBD2. This CDR3 is built from 11 residues. V trimming: 3 bases; J trimming: 7 bases; junction bases outside the gene matches: 0. Germline CDR1 and CDR2: SGHNT and YYREEE (reference sequence). The chain's CDR3 is CASSSGGTQYF. The DNA of the CDR3 is TGTGCCAGCAGCTCGGGGGGGACCCAGTACTTC.